These T cell receptor beta chains were read from a single sample in a study of human T cells and chemical hapten exposure. Each CDR3 protein is one row after TCRdb ran MiXCR on the RACE reads. The profile shows 300,000 to 400,000 distinct CDR3 sequences, 4% to 6% of them singletons. The starting material was whole blood, obtained in connection with sensitization to the hapten diphenylcyclopropenone (DPC). All receptors come from a woman aged 50 to 65 with alopecia areata. Some clones in this sample may be carry-over from other donors' samples. CDR3s include the opening cysteine and the closing phenylalanine or tryptophan. The D gene is left open where the match is weak.

D gene	V gene	J gene	CDR3 protein
.	TRBV11-2	TRBJ2-5	CASSLDRQRFQETQYF
TRBD1	TRBV6-1	TRBJ1-1	CASSYMGLWNNRGLGEAFF
.	TRBV4-1	TRBJ1-1	CASSQGDLFAEAFF
.	TRBV20-1	TRBJ2-7	CSATLGAATYEQYF
TRBD1	TRBV5-6	TRBJ1-1	CASSLGLTGYGTEAFF
TRBD1	TRBV6-5	TRBJ1-1	CASKFSRDREAFF
.	TRBV19	TRBJ2-2	CASSIPSRELFF
TRBD2	TRBV10-3	TRBJ2-1	CAISDNSGRANEQFF
.	TRBV6-5	TRBJ1-3	CASSYSQRGGNTIYF
TRBD2	TRBV4-1	TRBJ2-7	CASSQDGGRSSYEQYF